This T cell receptor (beta chain) was retrieved from a study of stem cell transplantation in POMP-related autoinflammatory disease (dated by TCRdb to the early 2020s). General notes on the study: It was hypothesized that MHC class I-dependent CD8+ T-cell differentiation and positive selection are impaired by defective thymoproteasomes, resulting in skewing of the TRB repertoire. Before transplant, patients showed CD4+ naive T-cell skewing, low CD8+ T-cell proportions, and reduced T-cell cytokine secretion. Through one year post-transplant, neutrophils and platelets showed 100% donor engraftment on DNA chimerism analysis. To find out how POMP deficiency affects T-cell receptor beta repertoire diversity and CDR3 characteristics, high-throughput TRB sequencing was used.

As for this clone: Its antigen target is currently unknown. Base qualities were left out, and no much larger clone turns up one base away.

The method was the immunoSEQ multiplex PCR assay. The published analysis was carried out like this. Repertoire diversity was quantified with Shannon entropy, accounting for clonal size distribution. The Gini-Simpson index (Simpson_1-D) was used to measure inequality in clonotype distribution. This immuneACCESS table, as held by TCRdb, lists in-frame sequences with V and J called but not all clones. Of the missing ones, under half trace to an unresolved V gene in checked studies; the others have no known cause. The DNA was the basis for D and trimming; V, J and clone size are from that table. This sample holds tens of thousands of clones; about nine tenths were observed only once. 0.66% of the sample goes to the ten largest clones. V is pared back by 5 bases and J by 1 base, with 15 bases lying between the germline termini. CDR1 and CDR2 were assigned from the germline V gene as SGHRS and YFSETQ. Reading from cysteine to phenylalanine, the CDR3 counts 15 amino acids. Only the CDR3 region is kept as DNA, spanning 45 bases read in frame from base 1.

General findings and caveats noted by the study authors: The trend toward lower diversity and increased clonality in PRAID patients was statistically significant only for regulatory T cells. A restricted number of unique TRB V-J gene pairings was observed in PRAID patients. PRAID patients trended toward lower TRB diversity and higher clonality across all analyzed T-cell subsets.

The time point label, read with the paper, signifies: after hematopoietic stem cell transplant. PRAID was a condition in which autoinflammation came alongside prominent immunodeficiency. Prior to TRB sequencing, T-cell subsets (conventional T cells, CD8+ T cells, regulatory T cells, T follicular helper cells) were sorted. The chain employs TRBV5-1 and TRBJ1-1, with an unclear D gene assignment. The TCR originated in a human patient with POMP-related autoinflammation and immune dysregulation (PRAID). It is possible that, after a transplant, some T cells come from the graft donor. The sample was CD4+ T cells from PBMCs, taken after stem cell transplantation. The encoded CDR3 is CASRVALSQNTEAFF. The bases read TGCGCCAGCAGAGTAGCACTTTCCCAGAACACTGAAGCTTTCTTT.